This entry lists 13 T cell receptor beta chains sequenced from one sample in a study of radiotherapy plus CTLA-4 blockade in lung cancer. TCRdb's copy holds only in-frame clones and misses some; the assay was immunoSEQ multiplex PCR. This sample carries some 120,000 clones, roughly 77% of them seen once, and the ten largest clones take 3.3%. Sequences were derived from peripheral blood, sampled from a patient treated with radiotherapy plus ipilimumab. The receptors were gathered from a human donor with non-small cell lung cancer that progressed on radiotherapy plus ipilimumab. Some clones in this sample may be carry-over from other donors' samples.

The chain uses TRBV5-1 and TRBJ1-3; D gene uncertain. V was cut by 2 bases and J by 0 bases, with 12 bases left in between. CDR1 is SGHRS and CDR2 is YFSETQ in the germline V gene. This CDR3 comprises 16 residues. CDR3 region: CASSLGPTSSGNTIYF. DNA for the CDR3: TGCGCCAGCAGCTTAGGACCGACTTCCTCTGGAAACACCATATATTTT.

This clone was seen only once. Here the CDR3 DNA reads TGCGCCAGCAGCTCGACAGTGGTCGCTAACTATGGCTACACCTTC. Amino acid sequence: CASSSTVVANYGYTF. The V gene is TRBV5-1, the J gene TRBJ1-2; tentative D call: TRBD1 (5 bases). The CDR3 extends over 15 amino acids. V was cut by 3 bases and J by 0 bases, with 12 bases left in between. Looked up from germline, CDR1 is SGHRS and CDR2 is YFSETQ.

This chain links TRBV5-1 with TRBJ2-2; 7 bases are a match to TRBD2. V dropped 4 bases and J dropped 4; count of bases not matched to a gene: 7. Germline CDR1 reads SGHRS; CDR2 reads YFSETQ. The CDR3 spans 15 residues. In DNA form, the CDR3 reads TGCGCCAGCAGCCCACCGGGACTAAGCACCGGGGAGCTGTTTTTT. This codes for CASSPPGLSTGELFF.

The chain links TRBV6-5 to TRBJ1-5, with D unresolved. The CDR3 is 14 amino acids. V was shortened by 8 bases and J by 7 bases, with 18 bases between the two germline ends. The germline gives CDR1 MNHEY, CDR2 SVGAGI. CDR3 bases: TGTGCCAGCCAAATGCGGGCGATGTGGCAGCCCCAGCATTTT. Its protein product is CASQMRAMWQPQHF.

This chain uses TRBV6-6 with TRBJ2-7; 7 nucleotides align to TRBD1. This CDR3 comprises 14 residues. After removal of 3 bases from V and 1 base from J, the junction contained 3 bases not matched to a gene. Germline CDR1 reads MNHNY; CDR2 reads SVGAGI (reference sequence). The CDR3 is CASSYRDSSYEQYF. The CDR3 DNA reads as TGTGCCAGCAGTTATAGGGACAGTTCCTACGAGCAGTACTTC.

The V and J genes are TRBV19 and TRBJ1-4; the D is unclear. The CDR3 runs 14 residues. V lost 7 bases and J lost 0, with 9 bases in between. The germline CDR1 and CDR2 sequences are LNHDA and SQIVND (reference sequence). The CDR3, as DNA: TGTGCCAGTAATCGGATAGCAACTAATGAAAAACTGTTTTTT. Translation: CASNRIATNEKLFF.

This sequence joins TRBV6-6 and TRBJ2-3; possible D gene TRBD1, 6 bases. Germline CDR1 reads MNHNY; CDR2 reads SVGAGI (reference sequence). This CDR3 contains 14 residues. The V end lost 2 bases, the J end lost 3 bases, and 9 bases lay between the germline ends. Here the CDR3 DNA reads TGTGCCAGCAGTTACACTAGGGGGACAGATACGCAGTATTTT. This encodes CASSYTRGTDTQYF.

The rearrangement joins TRBV10-1 to TRBJ1-1; D might be TRBD1 (6 bases). The CDR3 runs to 17 residues. Trimming took off 3 bases at V and 5 bases at J, with 22 bases between the two ends. Germline V CDR1 and CDR2: WNHNN, SYGVQD (reference sequence). The CDR3: CASSEFFLLQGRTEAFF. CDR3 DNA sequence: TGCGCCAGCAGTGAATTTTTCCTACTTCAGGGGAGGACTGAAGCTTTCTTT.

The genes are TRBV4-1 and TRBJ2-3; 12 bases are a match to TRBD2. Trimming cost V 4 bases and J 3 bases; bases outside gene matches: 14. Germline assignment: CDR1 MGHRA and CDR2 YSYEKL. This CDR3 is built from 19 residues. Written as DNA, the CDR3 is TGCGCCAGCAGCCCCCGGACTAGCGGGGTCATCGTGAGTACAGATACGCAGTATTTT. This sequence encodes CASSPRTSGVIVSTDTQYF.

V and J are TRBV21-1 and TRBJ1-1. TRBV21-1 is marked as a pseudogene. The CDR3 has 13 residues. This CDR3 reads CASWKWSGDNAFF. The CDR3 DNA reads TGTGCCAGCTGGAAGTGGTCGGGGGACAACGCTTTCTTT.

This clone was detected once. This chain connects TRBV6-1 to TRBJ2-1; TRBD1 matches 7 bases. Trimming at V came to 3 bases and at J to 6 bases, leaving 5 bases not matched to a gene. CDR1 is MNHNS, CDR2 SASEGT, per germline. The CDR3 runs to 14 residues. The CDR3 spells CASSEGNRGNEQFF. In DNA form, the CDR3 reads TGTGCCAGCAGTGAGGGGAACAGGGGCAATGAGCAGTTCTTC.

CDR3 nucleotides: TGTGCCAGCAGTGCCGTGGGGCGAGACACTGAAGCTTTCTTT. Protein sequence: CASSAVGRDTEAFF. The chain recombines TRBV6-1 with TRBJ1-1; tentative D call: TRBD1 (5 bases). Trimming pared 4 bases from V and 3 bases from J, leaving 12 bases between. The CDR3 is 14 residues long. Germline CDR1 is MNHNS and CDR2 is SASEGT.

The genes are TRBV29-1 and TRBJ2-2, with 16 bases matching TRBD2. Germline CDR1 SQVTM, CDR2 ANQGSEA. CDR3 length: 15 residues. J was trimmed by 6 bases and V by 8 bases; bases with no gene match: 6. CDR3 protein: CSSTGTSGGAGELFF. The CDR3 nucleotides read TGCAGCTCTACCGGGACTAGCGGGGGGGCCGGGGAGCTGTTTTTT.